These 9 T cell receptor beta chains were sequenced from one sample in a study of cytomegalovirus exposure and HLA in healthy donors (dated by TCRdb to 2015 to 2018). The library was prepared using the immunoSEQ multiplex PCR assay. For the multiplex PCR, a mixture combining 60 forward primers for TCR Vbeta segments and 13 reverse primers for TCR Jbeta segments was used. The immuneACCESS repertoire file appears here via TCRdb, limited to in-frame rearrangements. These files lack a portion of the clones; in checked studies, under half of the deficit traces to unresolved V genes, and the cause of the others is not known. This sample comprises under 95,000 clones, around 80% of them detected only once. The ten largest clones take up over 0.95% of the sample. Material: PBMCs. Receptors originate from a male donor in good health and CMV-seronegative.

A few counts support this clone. CDR3 protein: CSVENAGGKGKLFF. The CDR3 nucleotides read TGCAGCGTTGAAAACGCGGGGGGTAAAGGAAAACTGTTTTTT. The chain links TRBV29-1 to TRBJ1-4; weak D call: TRBD1 (5 bases). V was trimmed by 2 bases and J by 10 bases, leaving 17 bases between them. The CDR3 has 14 amino acids. In germline, CDR1 is SQVTM, CDR2 ANQGSEA.

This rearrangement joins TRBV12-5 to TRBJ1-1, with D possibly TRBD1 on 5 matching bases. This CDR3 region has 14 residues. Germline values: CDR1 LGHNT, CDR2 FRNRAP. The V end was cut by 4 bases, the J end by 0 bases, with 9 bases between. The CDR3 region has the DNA TGTGCTAGTGGTTCGGGACTTGTGAACACTGAAGCTTTCTTT. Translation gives CASGSGLVNTEAFF.

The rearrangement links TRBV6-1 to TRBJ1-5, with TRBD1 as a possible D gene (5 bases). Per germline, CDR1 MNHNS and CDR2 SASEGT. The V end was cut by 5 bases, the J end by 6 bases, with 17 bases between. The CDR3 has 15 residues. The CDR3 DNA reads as TGTGCCAGCAGTTCTTCCAGGGCTGTGGGTCAGCCCCAGCATTTT. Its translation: CASSSSRAVGQPQHF.

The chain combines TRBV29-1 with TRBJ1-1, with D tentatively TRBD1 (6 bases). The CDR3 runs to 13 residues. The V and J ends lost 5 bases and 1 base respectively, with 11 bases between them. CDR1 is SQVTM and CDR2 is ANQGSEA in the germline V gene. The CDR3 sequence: CSVPGQSNTEAFF. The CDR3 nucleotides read TGCAGCGTTCCCGGACAGTCGAACACTGAAGCTTTCTTT.

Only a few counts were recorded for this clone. CDR3 in amino acids: CASSLSAGVGYEQYF. The CDR3 DNA reads TGTGCCAGCAGCCTCTCGGCGGGAGTCGGCTACGAGCAGTACTTC. The chain is built from TRBV7-8 and TRBJ2-5, with TRBD2 identical over 7 bases. The end of the DNA is better explained by TRBJ2-7, so the J call may be wrong. The CDR3 extends over 15 amino acids. CDR1 SGHVS and CDR2 FQNEAQ come from the germline V gene.

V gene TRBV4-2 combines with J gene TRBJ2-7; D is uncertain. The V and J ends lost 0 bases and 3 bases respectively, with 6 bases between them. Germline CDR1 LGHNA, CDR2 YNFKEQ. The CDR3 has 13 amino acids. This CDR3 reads CASSQDDSYEQYF. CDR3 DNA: TGTGCCAGCAGCCAAGATGATAGCTACGAGCAGTACTTC.

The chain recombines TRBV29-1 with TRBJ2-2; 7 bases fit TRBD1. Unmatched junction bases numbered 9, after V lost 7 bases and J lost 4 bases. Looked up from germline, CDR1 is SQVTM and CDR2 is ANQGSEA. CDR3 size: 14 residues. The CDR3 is CSGSRGLCTGELFF. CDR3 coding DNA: TGCAGCGGGTCCAGGGGGTTGTGCACCGGGGAGCTGTTTTTT.

The CDR3 is CASILTSLDTQYF. CDR3 coding DNA: TGTGCCAGCATTTTAACTTCGTTGGATACGCAGTATTTT. The J gene is TRBJ2-3, the V gene TRBV2, with unresolved D. V was clipped by 7 bases and J by 6 bases, with 14 bases between them. The CDR3 covers 13 residues. Germline CDR1 SNHLY, CDR2 FYNNEI.

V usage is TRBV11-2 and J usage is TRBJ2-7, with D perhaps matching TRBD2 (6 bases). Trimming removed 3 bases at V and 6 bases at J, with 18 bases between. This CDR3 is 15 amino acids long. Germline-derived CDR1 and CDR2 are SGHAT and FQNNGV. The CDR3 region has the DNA TGTGCCAGCAGCTTGAGCGGCGGGGCCATCAGCGAGCAGTACTTC. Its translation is CASSLSGGAISEQYF.